These 19 T cell receptor beta chains came from one sample sequenced in a study of control samples from healthy donors and cancer patients. The table came from immunoSEQ multiplex PCR; TCRdb's copy has only in-frame clones and leaves some out. This table has about 130,000 clones, 75% to 95% appearing once. Input material: blood. These receptors originate from a man younger than 35 in good health.

V is TRBV15 and J is TRBJ1-5; no clear D. This CDR3 comprises 16 residues. Per germline, CDR1 LNHNV and CDR2 YYDKDF (reference sequence). The V and J ends lost 0 bases and 1 base respectively, with 10 bases between them. The DNA of the CDR3 is TGTGCCACCAGCAGAGATGGGGTAAGGAGCAATCAGCCCCAGCATTTT. Residues: CATSRDGVRSNQPQHF.

The chain couples TRBV27 to TRBJ2-7, with D perhaps assigned TRBD1 or TRBD2 (5 bases each). Germline V CDR1 and CDR2: MNHEY, SMNVEV (reference sequence). Trimming took off 8 bases at V and 4 bases at J, with 15 bases between the two ends. The CDR3 consists of 13 residues. CDR3 DNA: TGTGCCAGCGACGAGGGGATTCCATACGAGCAGTACTTC. The encoded protein is CASDEGIPYEQYF.

J is TRBJ2-7 and V is TRBV10-3; TRBD2 is a possible D gene (6 bases). This CDR3 has 13 amino acids. CDR1 is ENHRY, CDR2 SYGVKD, per germline. The V gene lost 4 bases and the J gene lost 3 bases, with 10 bases spanning the gap. CDR3 sequence reads: CAISVGGHYEQYV. CDR3 in DNA: TGTGCCATCAGTGTTGGAGGGCACTACGAGCAGTACGTC.

The CDR3 sequence: CASSLTATNEKLFF. DNA of the CDR3: TGCGCCAGCAGCCTTACTGCAACTAATGAAAAACTGTTTTTT. V and J are TRBV5-1 and TRBJ1-4; no firm D call. Germline loops: CDR1 SGHRS, CDR2 YFSETQ. The CDR3 has 14 amino acids. The V end was cut by 4 bases, the J end by 0 bases, with 7 bases between.

This chain links TRBV5-6 with TRBJ2-3; 8 bases are shared with TRBD2. This CDR3 contains 18 residues. Germline V gene lookup returns CDR1 SGHDT and CDR2 YYEEEE. J gave up 6 bases and V 3 bases, and 18 bases lay outside the gene matches. The DNA of the CDR3 is TGTGCCAGCAGCTACCGGGGGGGAGCGGGACCAAGGTGGGATACGCAGTATTTT. The encoded protein is CASSYRGGAGPRWDTQYF.

The J gene is TRBJ1-2, the V gene TRBV7-9, with 11 bases matching TRBD1. Germline V gene lookup returns CDR1 SEHNR and CDR2 FQNEAQ (reference sequence). After removal of 3 bases from V and 4 bases from J, the junction contained 7 bases not matched to a gene. The CDR3 runs 16 residues. For the CDR3, the DNA is TGTGCCAGCAGCTTTGGCCGGACAGGGGGCGGCTATGGCTACACCTTC. The encoded protein is CASSFGRTGGGYGYTF.

V and J are TRBV5-1 and TRBJ2-1; D is ambiguous. Germline V gene sequence: CDR1 SGHRS, CDR2 YFSETQ. Trimming took off 5 bases at V and 1 base at J, with 7 bases between the two ends. CDR3 size: 13 residues. This CDR3 reads CASSSSSYNEQFF. CDR3 in DNA: TGCGCCAGCAGTAGTAGTTCCTACAATGAGCAGTTCTTC.

The sample holds a few counts of this clone. The chain is built from TRBV28 and TRBJ2-5; no clear D. Germline V gene data show CDR1 as MDHEN and CDR2 as SYDVKM. V was shortened by 4 bases and J by 1 base, with 7 bases between the two germline ends. The CDR3 sequence is 13 residues long. For the CDR3, the DNA is TGTGCCAGCAGTTCGGTTGGCCAAGAGACCCAGTACTTC. It encodes CASSSVGQETQYF. Full variable domain (outside the CDR3, taken from reference TRBV28 and TRBJ2-5): DVKVTQSSRYLVKRTGEKVFLECVQDMDHENMFWYRQDPGLGLRLIYFSYDVKMKEKGDIPEGYSVSREKKERFSLILESASTNQTSMYLCASSSVGQETQYFGPGTRLLVL.

Only one count was recorded for this clone. This chain uses TRBV24-1 with TRBJ2-1; 9 bases line up with TRBD1. This CDR3 region has 17 residues. V was clipped by 0 bases and J by 9 bases; unmatched bases: 11. CDR1 is KGHDR, CDR2 SFDVKD, per germline. CDR3 bases: TGTGCCACCAGTGATTTGCGTCCGGGACAGGGATTTATTGAGCAGTTCTTC. It yields the protein CATSDLRPGQGFIEQFF.

V is TRBV2 and J is TRBJ1-2; TRBD1 aligns across 7 bases. V was clipped by 6 bases and J by 0 bases; unmatched bases: 4. Germline values: CDR1 SNHLY, CDR2 FYNNEI. The CDR3 covers 14 residues. CDR3 bases: TGTGCCAGCAGAGGGGGCCTAGCTAACTATGGCTACACCTTC. Translated, it gives CASRGGLANYGYTF.

J is TRBJ2-7 and V is TRBV6-6; TRBD1 might be the D (6 bases). Deletions cut 8 bases from V and 1 base from J, with 9 bases between. Looked up from germline, CDR1 is MNHNY and CDR2 is SVGAGI (reference sequence). The CDR3 loop spans 12 amino acids. CDR3 loop: CASGDRSYEQYF. In nucleotides, the CDR3 is TGTGCCAGCGGAGACAGGTCCTACGAGCAGTACTTC.

The chain combines TRBV2 with TRBJ2-7; D gene ambiguous. This CDR3 comprises 13 residues. The V end was cut by 9 bases, the J end by 3 bases, with 15 bases between. Germline loops: CDR1 SNHLY, CDR2 FYNNEI. CDR3: CASKTPSGYEQYF. CDR3 nucleotide sequence: TGTGCCAGTAAGACACCGTCGGGCTACGAGCAGTACTTC. Complete variable domain (other parts from reference TRBV2 and TRBJ2-7): EPEVTQTPSHQVTQMGQEVILRCVPISNHLYFYWYRQILGQKVEFLVSFYNNEISEKSEIFDDQFSVERPDGSNFTLKIRSTKLEDSAMYFCASKTPSGYEQYFGPGTRLTVT.

This chain links TRBV6-1 with TRBJ2-1; 8 bases align to TRBD1. The germline CDR1 and CDR2 sequences are MNHNS and SASEGT. The CDR3 runs 15 residues. V lost 2 bases to trimming and J lost 6 bases; unmatched junction nucleotides: 6. The CDR3 loop is CASSELGTGSNEQFF. CDR3 DNA: TGTGCCAGCAGTGAACTCGGGACAGGCAGCAATGAGCAGTTCTTC.

This rearrangement joins TRBV7-9 to TRBJ2-3; D uncertain. Trimming left V 1 base short and J 0 bases short, with 8 bases between. CDR3 length equals 15 residues. The V gene's germline CDR1 is SEHNR and CDR2 FQNEAQ (reference sequence). For the CDR3, the DNA is TGTGCCAGCAGCTTAGAGTGGCGGAGCACAGATACGCAGTATTTT. It yields the protein CASSLEWRSTDTQYF.

The chain couples TRBV24-1 to TRBJ2-1, with 9 bases lining up with TRBD2. Germline assignment: CDR1 KGHDR and CDR2 SFDVKD. The CDR3 is made up of 15 amino acids. Losses at the gene ends were 2 bases for V and 6 bases for J; bases not matched to a gene: 4. DNA of the CDR3: TGTGCCACCAGTGATTCATTGACTAGCGGCAATGAGCAGTTCTTC. Protein product: CATSDSLTSGNEQFF.

The V gene is TRBV4-1, the J gene TRBJ1-5; D call uncertain. The CDR3 sequence is 15 residues long. Germline V gene data show CDR1 as MGHRA and CDR2 as YSYEKL. V was clipped by 0 bases and J by 7 bases, with 13 bases between them. In DNA, the CDR3 is TGCGCCAGCAGCCAAGATTACCCGGTCGGACAGCCCCAGCATTTT. It specifies CASSQDYPVGQPQHF.

The chain recombines TRBV3-1 (or the pseudogene TRBV3-2) with TRBJ2-3; no clear D. Per the germline V gene, CDR1 is LGHDT and CDR2 is YNNKEL (reference sequence). CDR3 length: 16 amino acids. V gave up 0 bases and J gave up 1 base, with 11 bases separating them. The CDR3 sequence: CASSQDILQRTDTQYF. CDR3 coding DNA: TGTGCCAGCAGCCAAGACATCTTACAGCGCACAGATACGCAGTATTTT.

The chain joins TRBV27 to TRBJ1-1; 8 nucleotides align to TRBD1. Germline values: CDR1 MNHEY, CDR2 SMNVEV (reference sequence). Trimming at V came to 3 bases and at J to 6 bases, leaving 6 bases not matched to a gene. The CDR3 totals 14 residues. The CDR3 coding sequence is TGTGCCAGCAGTTTTGGCCGGACAGGGCCTGAAGCTTTCTTT. Translating gives CASSFGRTGPEAFF.

The V gene is TRBV6-5, the J gene TRBJ2-5; D is possibly TRBD1 (5 bases). The germline V and J ends were trimmed by 4 bases and 5 bases, with 14 bases remaining between them. Germline CDR1 MNHEY, CDR2 SVGAGI. The CDR3 extends over 14 amino acids. CDR3 bases: TGTGCCAGCAGTTTAGCCGGACAACGGGAGACCCAGTACTTC. It yields the protein CASSLAGQRETQYF.